The 19 T cell receptor beta chains listed next were all sequenced from one sample in a study of cytomegalovirus exposure and HLA in healthy donors. PCR involved 60 Vbeta and 13 Jbeta primers. TCRdb's table, derived via immunoSEQ multiplex PCR, lists solely in-frame clones and lacks some. Of approximately 130,000 clones in the sample, roughly 85% were seen once. The sample consisted of PBMCs. These receptors all stem from a woman aged 30 to 39 in good health and CMV-seropositive.

Regarding this clone: Germline and junction disagree at one end, which may indicate a read error. V gene TRBV7-9 combines with J gene TRBJ2-7, with D perhaps matching TRBD2 (5 bases). Germline CDR1 reads SEHNR; CDR2 reads FQNEAQ (reference sequence). This CDR3 has 14 residues. The DNA for the CDR3 is TGTGCCACCAGCCCACCGGGATCATCCTACGAGCAGTACTTC. Encoded protein: CATSPPGSSYEQYF. Together with reference TRBV7-9 and TRBJ2-7, the CDR3 gives the full variable domain: DTGVSQNPRHKITKRGQNVTFRCDPISEHNRLYWYRQTLGQGPEFLTYFQNEAQLEKSRLLSDRFSAERPKGSFSTLEIQRTEQGDSAMYLCATSPPGSSYEQYFGPGTRLTVT.

The CDR3 here is CASSAGTSGSRLHEQFF. The CDR3 bases are TGCGCCAGCAGCGCAGGGACTAGCGGGAGTAGGCTCCATGAGCAGTTCTTC. The chain recombines TRBV5-1 with TRBJ2-1, with 14 bases aligning to TRBD2. The CDR3 totals 17 residues. V lost 4 bases to trimming and J lost 8 bases; unmatched junction nucleotides: 11. Germline V gene data show CDR1 as SGHRS and CDR2 as YFSETQ.

This chain joins TRBV18 and TRBJ1-1; tentatively, D is TRBD1 (5 bases). The germline CDR1 and CDR2 sequences are KGHSH and LQKENI. The CDR3 totals 13 residues. V was pared by 1 base and J by 7 bases, with 10 bases between. The CDR3 DNA reads as TGTGCCAGCTCACCACTCACGGGGGTTGAAGCTTTCTTT. This encodes CASSPLTGVEAFF.

The V call is TRBV2, the J call TRBJ1-2, with D possibly being TRBD1 (5 bases). Per the germline V gene, CDR1 is SNHLY and CDR2 is FYNNEI. This CDR3 has 12 residues. V was cut by 8 bases and J by 3 bases, with 10 bases left in between. This CDR3 reads CASGGGDYGYTF. In nucleotides, the CDR3 is TGTGCCAGCGGGGGAGGGGACTATGGCTACACCTTC.

The genes are TRBV5-1 and TRBJ2-7; weak D call: TRBD1 (8 bases). Germline CDR1 reads SGHRS; CDR2 reads YFSETQ. Trimming left V 3 bases short and J 0 bases short, with 28 bases between. The CDR3 sequence is 20 residues long. CDR3 sequence reads: CASSSYRTGKIGGGSYEQYF. CDR3 nucleotides: TGCGCCAGCAGCTCTTACCGGACAGGGAAGATAGGGGGGGGCTCCTACGAGCAGTACTTC.

The rearrangement links TRBV27 to TRBJ2-7; TRBD1 aligns across 7 bases. Trimming took 7 bases from V and 4 from J; bases not matched to a gene: 16. Germline V CDR1 and CDR2: MNHEY, SMNVEV (reference sequence). The CDR3 runs 16 residues. CDR3 nucleotide sequence: TGTGCCAGCAATCCATCCACAGGGGAAATAGCGTACGAGCAGTACTTC. Amino acid sequence: CASNPSTGEIAYEQYF.

The chain employs TRBV6-5 and TRBJ2-7; 8 nucleotides match TRBD2. Germline V CDR1 and CDR2: MNHEY, SVGAGI. The CDR3 is 15 amino acids. V trimming: 6 bases; J trimming: 3 bases; junction bases outside the gene matches: 10. The CDR3 coding sequence is TGTGCCAGCAGAATCTTTAGCGGGGAAGACTACGAGCAGTACTTC. As protein: CASRIFSGEDYEQYF.

J is TRBJ1-2 and V is TRBV28, with D possibly matching TRBD1 (6 bases). The CDR3 covers 14 residues. Per the germline V gene, CDR1 is MDHEN and CDR2 is SYDVKM. V shed 6 bases and J shed 0 bases, with 11 bases lying between them. CDR3 residues: CASSPTGSNYGYTF. The CDR3, as DNA: TGTGCCAGCAGCCCGACAGGCTCTAACTATGGCTACACCTTC.

V gene TRBV2 combines with J gene TRBJ1-5; 8 bases line up with TRBD1. The V and J ends lost 8 bases and 7 bases, in that order; junction bases with no gene match: 7. In germline, CDR1 is SNHLY, CDR2 FYNNEI. The CDR3 length is 13 residues. The CDR3 DNA reads TGTGCCAGCCGGACAGGGTGGCGCCAGCCCCAGCATTTT. Translation: CASRTGWRQPQHF.

The genes are TRBV6-5 and TRBJ1-2; no reliable D call. The CDR3 consists of 16 residues. Trimming took 0 bases from V and 3 from J, leaving 14 bases between them. Germline CDR1 reads MNHEY; CDR2 reads SVGAGI. The chain's CDR3 is CASSYSFKGGHYGYTF. The CDR3 DNA sequence: TGTGCCAGCAGTTACTCGTTTAAGGGAGGACACTATGGCTACACCTTC.

This sequence joins TRBV5-8 and TRBJ2-7, with 12 positions matching TRBD2. This CDR3 is built from 15 residues. Germline V gene data show CDR1 as SGHTS and CDR2 as YDEGEE. V lost 4 bases, J lost 2 bases, and 4 bases stayed unmatched. CDR3 region: CASSLGLAGTYEQYF. CDR3 DNA sequence: TGTGCCAGCAGCCTCGGACTAGCGGGAACCTACGAGCAGTACTTC.

CDR3 amino acids: CAWRLAGGQGTQYF. The DNA for the CDR3 is TGTGCCTGGAGATTAGCGGGGGGCCAGGGGACCCAGTACTTC. This chain uses TRBV30 with TRBJ2-5; TRBD2 aligns across 10 bases. This CDR3 is 14 amino acids long. With V trimmed by 3 bases and J by 7 bases, 8 bases remained unmatched. Looked up from germline, CDR1 is GTSNPN and CDR2 is SVGIG (reference sequence).

The V gene is TRBV30, the J gene TRBJ2-1; tentatively, D is TRBD1 (6 bases). Germline V gene data show CDR1 as GTSNPN and CDR2 as SVGIG (reference sequence). Between the trimmed V and J ends, which lost 1 base and 9 bases, there was a span of 7 bases. The CDR3 is 11 residues long. Here the CDR3 DNA reads TGTGCCTGGAGTGGGGGGCTTGAGCAGTTCTTC. Its protein is CAWSGGLEQFF.

The V call is TRBV5-6, the J call TRBJ2-7; a weak D match, TRBD2 (6 bases). The CDR3 covers 11 residues. Trimming removed 4 bases at V and 5 bases at J, with 7 bases between. Germline CDR1 reads SGHDT; CDR2 reads YYEEEE. In DNA form, the CDR3 reads TGTGCCAGCAGCACGGGGGACGAGCAGTACTTC. Translation: CASSTGDEQYF.

V and J are TRBV4-1 and TRBJ2-1; 9 bases agree with TRBD2. CDR3 length: 12 amino acids. From germline, CDR1 is MGHRA and CDR2 YSYEKL. With 3 bases clipped from V and 12 bases from J, the junction kept 3 bases outside the gene matches. The CDR3 nucleotides read TGCGCCAGCAGCCAGGGGACTAGCAGGCAGTTCTTC. Protein: CASSQGTSRQFF.

This clone has more than one count but fewer than ten. The chain combines TRBV2 with TRBJ2-1; TRBD2 matches at 9 bases. Germline V gives CDR1 SNHLY, CDR2 FYNNEI. The CDR3 consists of 15 residues. V shed 1 base, J shed 8 bases, and the junction held 6 bases outside the gene matches. The CDR3 nucleotides are TGTGCCAGCAGTGAAGAGGCGGGGGGGCTCGATGAGCAGTTCTTC. Translation: CASSEEAGGLDEQFF.

This clone was seen only once. This sequence joins TRBV28 and TRBJ1-5; TRBD1 is a possible D gene (5 bases). This CDR3 has 14 amino acids. Trimming left V 7 bases short and J 7 bases short, with 17 bases between. Germline-derived CDR1 and CDR2 are MDHEN and SYDVKM. Written as DNA, the CDR3 is TGTGCCAGCACCCAGGGCCATCCCTCCCAGCCCCAGCATTTT. This translates into CASTQGHPSQPQHF.

The rearrangement joins TRBV7-9 to TRBJ2-3, with TRBD1 matching over 9 bases. Per germline, CDR1 SEHNR and CDR2 FQNEAQ (reference sequence). V trimming: 5 bases; J trimming: 0 bases; junction bases outside the gene matches: 3. The CDR3 has 15 amino acids. The DNA of the CDR3 is TGTGCCAGCAGCCACAGGGGGCCGAGCACAGATACGCAGTATTTT. It encodes CASSHRGPSTDTQYF.

This clone was picked up one time. V and J are TRBV7-9 and TRBJ1-2; 7 bases agree with TRBD1. The CDR3 totals 16 residues. Germline V gives CDR1 SEHNR, CDR2 FQNEAQ (reference sequence). The V and J ends lost 2 bases and 3 bases, in that order; junction bases with no gene match: 9. In nucleotides, the CDR3 is TGTGCCAGCAGCTTACTACTGACAGGGCCTGACTATGGCTACACCTTC. It is translated as CASSLLLTGPDYGYTF. Full variable domain (remainder filled in from reference TRBV7-9 and TRBJ1-2): DTGVSQNPRHKITKRGQNVTFRCDPISEHNRLYWYRQTLGQGPEFLTYFQNEAQLEKSRLLSDRFSAERPKGSFSTLEIQRTEQGDSAMYLCASSLLLTGPDYGYTFGSGTRLTVV.